A single sample gave rise to the 6 T cell receptor beta chains below, sequenced in a study of shared clonotypes between healthy human individuals. Using immunoSEQ multiplex PCR, the repertoire was profiled, and TCRdb retains in-frame clones only, with some absent. This repertoire shows 2 million to 2.5 million clones, around 95% found once; its top ten account for 0.1% to 0.15%. The sequenced sample was naive CD4+ T cells sorted from blood. Indicated subset: CD45RA+ positively selected. The receptor set was obtained from a man between 18 and 29 years old in good health.

This chain joins TRBV11-2 and TRBJ2-7, with D possibly TRBD1 on 5 matching bases. Trimming removed 1 base at V and 3 bases at J, with 13 bases between. The CDR3 extends over 15 amino acids. Germline lookup yields CDR1 SGHAT and CDR2 FQNNGV. CDR3 region: CASSLGVTGGYEQYF. In nucleotides, the CDR3 is TGTGCCAGCAGCTTAGGTGTTACAGGTGGCTACGAGCAGTACTTC.

About this clone itself: The same CDR3 can be traced to other DNA sequences in this sample. The V call is TRBV10-3, the J call TRBJ2-3, with D uncertain. Trimming took 6 bases from V and 2 from J, leaving 6 bases between them. This CDR3 region has 12 residues. The V gene's germline CDR1 is ENHRY and CDR2 SYGVKD. The CDR3 DNA reads as TGTGCCATCAGAGGCCTCACAGATACGCAGTATTTT. This codes for CAIRGLTDTQYF.

The chain is built from TRBV15 and TRBJ1-5; tentative D call: TRBD1 (5 bases). V lost 5 bases, J lost 9 bases, and 14 bases lay in between. CDR1 is LNHNV, CDR2 YYDKDF, per germline (reference sequence). There are 13 residues in the CDR3. The CDR3 DNA reads TGTGCCACCAGCGACAGTCCCTTGGCGCCCCAGCATTTT. Amino acids: CATSDSPLAPQHF.

The chain carries TRBV19 and TRBJ2-6, with TRBD2 matching 11 bases. The CDR3 runs to 17 residues. Germline V gene sequence: CDR1 LNHDA, CDR2 SQIVND (reference sequence). After removal of 8 bases from V and 0 bases from J, the junction contained 6 bases not matched to a gene. CDR3 sequence: CASEGLAANSGANVLTF. The CDR3 DNA sequence: TGTGCCAGTGAGGGACTAGCGGCCAACTCTGGGGCCAACGTCCTGACTTTC.

Points on this clone: This CDR3 is also generated by other DNA sequences in the sample. This chain links TRBV18 with TRBJ2-3; D gene ambiguous. V lost 0 bases, J lost 3 bases, and 1 base lay in between. Germline V gene data show CDR1 as KGHSH and CDR2 as LQKENI. The CDR3 has 12 residues. As DNA, the CDR3 is TGTGCCAGCTCACCACCGACAGATACGCAGTATTTT. It specifies CASSPPTDTQYF. Using reference TRBV18 and TRBJ2-3 for the parts outside the CDR3, the full variable domain is NAGVMQNPRHLVRRRGQEARLRCSPMKGHSHVYWYRQLPEEGLKFMVYLQKENIIDESGMPKERFSAEFPKEGPSILRIQQVVRGDSAAYFCASSPPTDTQYFGPGTRLTVL.

The CDR3 DNA is TGCGCCAGCAGCCAAGTCGCGGGAATCGAGGTAAAGGCCAAAAACATTCAGTACTTC. Its protein product is CASSQVAGIEVKAKNIQYF. J is TRBJ2-4 and V is TRBV4-1; possibly TRBD2 for D (6 bases). Trimming cost V 1 base and J 1 base, with 20 bases left between them. Germline CDR1 is MGHRA and CDR2 is YSYEKL. The CDR3 extends over 19 amino acids.